The 12 T cell receptor beta chains presented below share a single source sample, sequenced in a study of blood T cell repertoires in COVID-19. The repertoire was sequenced with immunoSEQ multiplex PCR; TCRdb's copy has only in-frame clones and lacks some. The sample has 95,000 to 120,000 clones; just over 85% are singletons. The material sequenced was peripheral blood. These receptors all come from a human donor in a cohort sampled during active COVID-19.

The gene calls are TRBV6-1 and TRBJ2-7; 7 nucleotides line up with TRBD1. With 3 bases clipped from V and 4 bases from J, the junction kept 6 bases outside the gene matches. Germline V gene sequence: CDR1 MNHNS, CDR2 SASEGT. This CDR3 has 14 amino acids. CDR3 residues: CASSEKGGLYEQYF. CDR3 DNA sequence: TGTGCCAGCAGTGAGAAAGGGGGCCTGTACGAGCAGTACTTC.

The chain employs TRBV10-3 and TRBJ2-3, with 14 nucleotides matching TRBD2. V shed 2 bases and J 2 bases; nucleotides not matched to a gene: 9. In germline, CDR1 is ENHRY, CDR2 SYGVKD. The CDR3 is 19 residues long. CDR3 DNA sequence: TGTGCCATCAGTGAGCCCCACCCGACTAGCGGGAGGGCCACAGATACGCAGTATTTT. It yields the protein CAISEPHPTSGRATDTQYF.

The chain combines TRBV5-5 with TRBJ1-2; D is uncertain. V lost 0 bases to trimming and J lost 1 base, with 7 bases between them. Germline CDR1 and CDR2: SGHKS and YYEKEE (reference sequence). The length of the CDR3 is 14 residues. In DNA form, the CDR3 reads TGTGCCAGCAGCTTGGTACTTCTTAACTATGGCTACACCTTC. Protein product: CASSLVLLNYGYTF.

This rearrangement joins TRBV9 to TRBJ2-7; the D gene is possibly TRBD2 (5 bases). CDR1 and CDR2 (germline): SGDLS, YYNGEE. The CDR3 length is 14 residues. V lost 1 base to trimming and J lost 2 bases, with 10 bases between them. The CDR3 spells CASSVSELAYEQYF. Here the CDR3 DNA reads TGTGCCAGCAGCGTAAGCGAACTAGCCTACGAGCAGTACTTC. The variable domain in full, completed from reference TRBV9 and TRBJ2-7, reads DSGVTQTPKHLITATGQRVTLRCSPRSGDLSVYWYQQSLDQGLQFLIQYYNGEERAKGNILERFSAQQFPDLHSELNLSSLELGDSALYFCASSVSELAYEQYFGPGTRLTVT.

This chain uses TRBV6-5 with TRBJ2-3, with 11 nucleotides matching TRBD2. Germline lookup yields CDR1 MNHEY and CDR2 SVGAGI. J gave up 3 bases and V 4 bases, and 3 bases lay outside the gene matches. The CDR3 has 15 amino acids. The CDR3 DNA reads as TGTGCCAGCAGTTTAGCGGGGGGGCGGACAGATACGCAGTATTTT. It specifies CASSLAGGRTDTQYF.

The V gene is TRBV29-1, the J gene TRBJ1-2; D is possibly TRBD1 (6 bases). Trimming took off 6 bases at V and 8 bases at J, with 19 bases between the two ends. This CDR3 has 13 residues. Germline values: CDR1 SQVTM, CDR2 ANQGSEA. Written as DNA, the CDR3 is TGCAGCGTCGCCACTCGGGGGGCCACCGGCTACACCTTC. Translation gives CSVATRGATGYTF. The entire variable domain, with the rest obtained from reference TRBV29-1 and TRBJ1-2, is as follows: SAVISQKPSRDICQRGTSLTIQCQVDSQVTMMFWYRQQPGQSLTLIATANQGSEATYESGFVIDKFPISRPNLTFSTLTVSNMSPEDSSIYLCSVATRGATGYTFGSGTRLTVV.

V gene TRBV4-1 combines with J gene TRBJ2-3; 15 nucleotides agree with TRBD2. This CDR3 is built from 18 residues. Germline trimming cut 2 bases from V and 3 bases from J; bases unmatched to any gene: 6. Looked up from germline, CDR1 is MGHRA and CDR2 is YSYEKL. The CDR3 DNA follows: TGCGCCAGCAGCCAATCGGGACTAGCGGGGGGTGGTACAGATACGCAGTATTTT. Protein product: CASSQSGLAGGGTDTQYF.

This chain joins TRBV7-3 and TRBJ2-2; TRBD2 matches at 8 bases. Trimming took 5 bases from V and 5 from J; bases not matched to a gene: 10. The CDR3 runs to 16 residues. Germline lookup yields CDR1 SGHTA and CDR2 FQGTGA. The CDR3 loop reads CASSPNSRGVTGELFF. In DNA form, the CDR3 reads TGTGCCAGCAGCCCGAATTCGCGGGGGGTGACCGGGGAGCTGTTTTTT.

CDR3 sequence reads: CASLSPGDYGYTF. CDR3 sequence (DNA): TGTGCCAGTCTATCTCCGGGGGACTATGGCTACACCTTC. The chain is built from TRBV28 and TRBJ1-2; D might be TRBD1 (5 bases). This CDR3 is 13 amino acids long. The germline V gene has CDR1 MDHEN and CDR2 SYDVKM. V lost 9 bases, J lost 3 bases, and 14 bases lay in between.

The chain links TRBV6-2 or TRBV6-3 to TRBJ1-2; D not certain. CDR1 is MNHEY and CDR2 is SVGEGT in the germline V gene. Trimming pared 4 bases from V and 4 bases from J, leaving 10 bases between. The CDR3 sequence is 13 residues long. The CDR3 here is CASSFANGYGYTF. Here the CDR3 DNA reads TGTGCCAGCAGTTTTGCGAACGGCTATGGCTACACCTTC.

V and J are TRBV23-1 and TRBJ1-2, with D tentatively TRBD1 (6 bases). TRBV23-1 is sorted into the ORF group, with uncertain function. Trimming removed 1 base from V and 0 bases from J, with 12 bases in between. The CDR3 length is 16 residues. The DNA for the CDR3 is TGCGCCAGCAGTCAATGGGCCAGGACAGCTAACTATGGCTACACCTTC. Its translation: CASSQWARTANYGYTF.

The chain employs TRBV6-6 and TRBJ1-5, with D possibly matching TRBD1 (6 bases). Germline V gene lookup returns CDR1 MNHNY and CDR2 SVGAGI (reference sequence). The CDR3 is 16 residues long. V lost 6 bases and J lost 1, with 16 bases in between. The CDR3: CASSMLSGASNQPQHF. The CDR3 nucleotides are TGTGCCAGCAGCATGCTCTCAGGGGCCAGCAATCAGCCCCAGCATTTT.